This entry concerns a single T cell receptor (beta chain). The data were taken from a study of shared clonotypes between healthy human individuals. Assay: immunoSEQ multiplex PCR; the TCRdb copy retains only in-frame clones and omits some. The table records more than 2 million clones, 85% to 95% of them present only once. The germline V gene encodes CDR1 GTSNPN and CDR2 SVGIG (reference sequence). This CDR3 region has 12 residues. Trimming took 7 bases from V and 2 from J, leaving 9 bases between them. This receptor was taken from a man aged 18 to 35 in good health. Sequences were obtained from naive CD4+ T cells sorted from blood. Subset in this sample: CD45RA+ positively selected. The chain employs TRBV30 and TRBJ1-3, with a tentative D call TRBD1 (5 bases). The CDR3 DNA follows: TGTGCCTCAGGGTTAGCTGGAAACACCATATATTTT. Encoded protein: CASGLAGNTIYF.